Sequencing of this T cell receptor beta chain was carried out in a study of T cell responses to AZD1222 COVID-19 vaccine. Study-level results: Spike-specific TCR breadth and depth both grew after two AZD1222 doses.

Repertoires were generated with immunoSEQ multiplex PCR, while TCRdb's copy carries only in-frame clones and drops some. Here the sample spans tens of thousands of clones, 80% to 95% being singletons. With regard to this clone: Antigen: not known.

The ends were cut back, 3 bases at V and 4 bases at J, with 4 bases in the middle. This CDR3 is built from 12 residues. From germline, CDR1 is MDHEN and CDR2 SYDVKM. The sequences come from peripheral blood, collected 28 days after the second AZD1222 dose. This clonotype was obtained from an adult who received the AZD1222 COVID-19 vaccine. The gene calls are TRBV28 and TRBJ1-3, with D unresolved. CDR3 loop: CASSFPGNTIYF. Written as DNA, the CDR3 is TGTGCCAGCAGTTTTCCGGGAAACACCATATATTTT.